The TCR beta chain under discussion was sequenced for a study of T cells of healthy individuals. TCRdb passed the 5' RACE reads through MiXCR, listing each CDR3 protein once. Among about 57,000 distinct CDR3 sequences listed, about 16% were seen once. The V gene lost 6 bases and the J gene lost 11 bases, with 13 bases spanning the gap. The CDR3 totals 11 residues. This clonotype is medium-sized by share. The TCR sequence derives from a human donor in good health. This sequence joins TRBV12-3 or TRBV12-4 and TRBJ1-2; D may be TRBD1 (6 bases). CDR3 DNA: TGTGCCAGCAGCACCGGGACAACTTACACCTTC. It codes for CASSTGTTYTF.